This is a list of T cell receptor beta chains from one sample in a study of T cell repertoires in ileal Crohn's disease. Clones were sequenced by immunoSEQ multiplex PCR, and TCRdb holds only the in-frame ones, with some missing. The data hold roughly 13,000 clones, with about 90% observed a single time. The material sequenced was ileal tissue. Every receptor here comes from an adult with Crohn's disease. CDR3s include the opening cysteine and the closing phenylalanine or tryptophan. The D gene is left open where the match is weak. Size values are once, few and many counts, or a class for expanded clones, and some rows have none.

abundance | len | j_gene | v_gene | d_gene | CDR3nt | CDR3aa
NA | 15 | TRBJ1-2 | TRBV4-1 | TRBD1 | TGCGCCAGCAGCCCGGGACAGGGGATCGGCTATGGCTACACCTTC | CASSPGQGIGYGYTF
NA | 17 | TRBJ1-1 | TRBV5-1 | TRBD1 | TGCGCCAGCAGCCGGGGGACAGGGGTGAGAGGGAACACTGAAGCTTTCTTT | CASSRGTGVRGNTEAFF
NA | 14 | TRBJ1-1 | TRBV5-4 | TRBD1 | TGTGCCAGCAGCGCGGACAGGGCGTTCACTGAAGCTTTCTTT | CASSADRAFTEAFF
NA | 15 | TRBJ1-5 | TRBV6-1 | NA | TGTGCCAGCAGAGCCCAAACCGGAGGAGGGCAGCCCCAGCATTTT | CASRAQTGGGQPQHF
once | 13 | TRBJ1-1 | TRBV7-2 | NA | TGTGCCAGCAGCTCGTACAGAAACACTGAAGCTTTCTTT | CASSSYRNTEAFF
NA | 14 | TRBJ2-5 | TRBV6-1 | NA | TGTGCCAGCAGCCAACTTTCCACCACAGGGCCCCAGTACTTC | CASSQLSTTGPQYF
NA | 15 | TRBJ1-5 | TRBV19 | NA | TGTGCCAGTAGTATATCTAGCTATAGCAATCAGCCCCAGCATTTT | CASSISSYSNQPQHF
NA | 17 | TRBJ2-1 | TRBV4-3 | TRBD2 | TGCGCCAGCAGCCACTTGAGGGGACTAGCGGCCCCGAATGAGCAGTTCTTC | CASSHLRGLAAPNEQFF
NA | 15 | TRBJ1-5 | TRBV6-6 | TRBD1 | TGTGCCAGCAGTAGAGGATGGGACAGGGGTCAGCCCCAGCATTTT | CASSRGWDRGQPQHF
NA | 13 | TRBJ1-6 | TRBV28 | NA | TGTGCCAGCAGTTTCGGCAGGGTGCCACCCCTCCACTTT | CASSFGRVPPLHF
NA | 14 | TRBJ1-2 | TRBV19 | NA | TGTGCCAGTAGTATAGCGAGAGCTAACTATGGCTACACCTTC | CASSIARANYGYTF
NA | 15 | TRBJ2-7 | TRBV6-5 | TRBD2 | TGTGCCAGCAGCCCCGAGGGACTAGCGGCCTACGAGCAGTACTTC | CASSPEGLAAYEQYF
NA | 15 | TRBJ1-2 | TRBV30 | NA | TGTGCCTGGAGTGACCAGGCCGGGACACCAGGCGGCTACACCTTC | CAWSDQAGTPGGYTF
NA | 16 | TRBJ2-2 | TRBV9 | TRBD1 | TGTGCCAGCAGCGCAGACCAGGGGGCGCGAACCGGGGAGCTGTTTTTT | CASSADQGARTGELFF
NA | 18 | TRBJ1-6 | TRBV28 | NA | TGTGCCAGCAGTTTATCCCCTTTCGGGATCTCCTATAATTCACCCCTCCACTTT | CASSLSPFGISYNSPLHF
NA | 16 | TRBJ2-2 | TRBV29-1 | NA | TGCAGCGTTGAAAAGGGGCCGGGCCCGAACACCGGGGAGCTGTTTTTT | CSVEKGPGPNTGELFF
NA | 13 | TRBJ2-2 | TRBV11-2 | NA | TGTGCCAGCAGCTTACAGAACACCGGGGAGCTGTTTTTT | CASSLQNTGELFF
NA | 16 | TRBJ1-6 | TRBV23-1 | NA | TGCGCCAGCAGTCAATCGCAACAGTCTAATAATTCACCCCTCCACTTT | CASSQSQQSNNSPLHF
NA | 13 | TRBJ2-7 | TRBV7-3 | NA | TGTGCCAGCAGCTATGGGAGCTCCTACGAGCAGTACTTC | CASSYGSSYEQYF
NA | 12 | TRBJ2-5 | TRBV6-1 | NA | TGTGCCAGCAGTGAAACAGTGGTGACCCAGTACTTC | CASSETVVTQYF
NA | 18 | TRBJ2-2 | TRBV7-9 | TRBD2 | TGTGCCAGCAGCCCCACACGGACTAGCGGGACCAACACCGGGGAGCTGTTTTTT | CASSPTRTSGTNTGELFF
NA | 14 | TRBJ1-4 | TRBV5-4 | TRBD1 | TGTGCCAGCAGCTCCGGGACAGGACCTGAAAAACTGTTTTTT | CASSSGTGPEKLFF
NA | 15 | TRBJ2-3 | TRBV6-5 | NA | TGTGCCAGCAGTCAGGGGGGAGGTAGCACAGATACGCAGTATTTT | CASSQGGGSTDTQYF
NA | 14 | TRBJ2-7 | TRBV9 | TRBD1 | TGTGCCAGCAGCGTAGGGGACAGGGGGCCCGAGCAGTACTTC | CASSVGDRGPEQYF
once | 18 | TRBJ2-6 | TRBV5-4 | NA | TGTGCCAGCAGCTTGAAGTACAGAAAAACCTCTGGGGCCAACGTCCTGACTTTC | CASSLKYRKTSGANVLTF
NA | 11 | TRBJ2-7 | TRBV11-2 | NA | TGTGCCAGCAGGGTGGCAGTGCAGCAGTACTTC | CASRVAVQQYF